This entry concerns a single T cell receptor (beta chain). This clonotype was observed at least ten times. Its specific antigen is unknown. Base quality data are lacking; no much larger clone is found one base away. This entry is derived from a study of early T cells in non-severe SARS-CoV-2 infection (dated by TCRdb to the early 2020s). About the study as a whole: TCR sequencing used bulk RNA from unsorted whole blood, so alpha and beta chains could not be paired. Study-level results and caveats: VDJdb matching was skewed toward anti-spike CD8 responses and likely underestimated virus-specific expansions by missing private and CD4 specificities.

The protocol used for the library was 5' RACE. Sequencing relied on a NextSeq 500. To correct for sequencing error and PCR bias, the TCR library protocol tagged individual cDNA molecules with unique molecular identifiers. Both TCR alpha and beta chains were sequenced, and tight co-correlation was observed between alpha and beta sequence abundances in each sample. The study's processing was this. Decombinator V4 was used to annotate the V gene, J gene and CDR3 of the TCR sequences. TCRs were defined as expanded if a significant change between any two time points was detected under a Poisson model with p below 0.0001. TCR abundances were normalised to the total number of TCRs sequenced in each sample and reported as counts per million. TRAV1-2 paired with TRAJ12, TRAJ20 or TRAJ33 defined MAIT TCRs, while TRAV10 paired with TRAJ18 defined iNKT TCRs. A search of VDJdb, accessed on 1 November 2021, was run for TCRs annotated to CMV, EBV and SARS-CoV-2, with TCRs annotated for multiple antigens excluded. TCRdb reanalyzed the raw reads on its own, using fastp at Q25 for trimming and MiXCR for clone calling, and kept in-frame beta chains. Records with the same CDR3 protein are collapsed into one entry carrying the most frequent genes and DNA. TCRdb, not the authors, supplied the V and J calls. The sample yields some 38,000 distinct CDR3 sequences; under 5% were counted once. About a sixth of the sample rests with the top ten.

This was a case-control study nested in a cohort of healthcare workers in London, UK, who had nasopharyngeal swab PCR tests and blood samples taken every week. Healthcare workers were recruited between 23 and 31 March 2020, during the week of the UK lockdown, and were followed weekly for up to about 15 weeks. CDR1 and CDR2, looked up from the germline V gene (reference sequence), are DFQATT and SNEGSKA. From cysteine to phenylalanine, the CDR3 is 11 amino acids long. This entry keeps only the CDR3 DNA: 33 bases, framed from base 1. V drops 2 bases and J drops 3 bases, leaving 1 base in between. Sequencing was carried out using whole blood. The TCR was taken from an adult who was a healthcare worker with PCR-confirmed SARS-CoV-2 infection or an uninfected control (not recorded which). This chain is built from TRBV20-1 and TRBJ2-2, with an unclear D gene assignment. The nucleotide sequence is TGCAGTGCTAGATACACCGGGGAGCTGTTTTTT. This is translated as CSARYTGELFF.